This TCR beta chain was documented in a study of T cells in Graves' hyperthyroidism and ophthalmopathy. TCR beta CDR3 region amplification was performed from RNA transcripts. First-round RT-PCR targeting the TCR CDR3 was performed with the HTBI primer set. TCRdb ran MiXCR on the multiplex PCR reads and lists one entry per CDR3 protein. The data contain hundreds of thousands of distinct CDR3 sequences, more than 45% of them singletons. The CDR3 is made up of 14 amino acids. Trimming took off 5 bases at V and 4 bases at J, with 14 bases between the two ends. The rearrangement uses TRBV12-3 or TRBV12-4 and TRBJ2-5, with D perhaps assigned TRBD1 or TRBD2 (5 bases each). Sequenced input: peripheral blood or thyroid tissue (not recorded which). The TCR sequence derives from a woman aged 18-29 years with Graves' hyperthyroidism. In nucleotides, the CDR3 is TGTGCCAGCAGTCGAGGGACGGAGAGAGAGACCCAGTACTTC. Protein product: CASSRGTERETQYF.